A single sample gave rise to the 27 T cell receptor beta chains below, sequenced in a study of Tregs in tolerant kidney transplant recipients. Clones were read by immunoSEQ multiplex PCR, and TCRdb kept only the in-frame ones, dropping some. Among around 75,000 clones listed, roughly nine tenths were seen once. The material sequenced was CD4+ T cells from blood, taken before the transplant. The receptors derive from a human donor who received a combined kidney and bone marrow transplant.

The chain is built from TRBV11-3 and TRBJ2-1; possible D gene TRBD1, 6 bases. The CDR3 is 17 residues long. Germline CDR1 reads SGHNT; CDR2 reads YENEEA. V lost 1 base and J 0 bases, leaving 13 bases between the germline ends. CDR3 residues: CASSLVGGQSSYNEQFF. The CDR3 nucleotides are TGTGCCAGCAGCTTAGTAGGCGGACAGTCCTCCTACAATGAGCAGTTCTTC.

The CDR3 region is CASSRTRTGAVTGELFF. As DNA, the CDR3 is TGTGCCAGCAGCCGGACAAGGACAGGGGCGGTCACCGGGGAGCTGTTTTTT. The V and J genes are TRBV5-6 and TRBJ2-2, with 9 bases that match TRBD1. Germline loops: CDR1 SGHDT, CDR2 YYEEEE. The CDR3 has 17 amino acids. V was clipped by 4 bases and J by 4 bases; unmatched bases: 11.

This clone has just one count. The chain links TRBV5-1 to TRBJ1-4; D is possibly TRBD1 (5 bases). Per germline, CDR1 SGHRS and CDR2 YFSETQ. The V and J ends lost 4 bases and 7 bases respectively, with 11 bases between them. This CDR3 region has 13 residues. As DNA, the CDR3 is TGCGCCAGCAGCCCGGGGGAGCGTGAAAAACTGTTTTTT. Its protein product is CASSPGEREKLFF.

V usage is TRBV10-3 and J usage is TRBJ1-3; no reliable D call. Germline CDR1 ENHRY, CDR2 SYGVKD. Trimming pared 2 bases from V and 0 bases from J, leaving 5 bases between. This CDR3 has 14 residues. The CDR3 nucleotides are TGTGCCATCAGTGAGGGCAGCTCTGGAAACACCATATATTTT. It is translated as CAISEGSSGNTIYF.

V usage is TRBV5-4 and J usage is TRBJ2-7, with TRBD2 identical over 8 bases. The CDR3 has 14 residues. Trimming cost V 4 bases and J 0 bases; bases outside gene matches: 3. Per the germline V gene, CDR1 is SGHNT and CDR2 is YYREEE (reference sequence). The CDR3 here is CASSTGGISYEQYF. The CDR3 nucleotides are TGTGCCAGCAGCACGGGAGGGATCTCCTACGAGCAGTACTTC.

The chain has TRBV9 and TRBJ2-3; 9 nucleotides agree with TRBD2. The germline V gene has CDR1 SGDLS and CDR2 YYNGEE. The V segment lost 0 bases and the J segment 3 bases; nucleotides outside the gene matches: 14. The CDR3 covers 19 residues. CDR3 nucleotide sequence: TGTGCCAGCAGCGTAGGAAGTAGCGGGAGTTCTGAGAGGACAGATACGCAGTATTTT. Its protein is CASSVGSSGSSERTDTQYF. Using reference TRBV9 and TRBJ2-3 for the parts outside the CDR3, the full variable domain is DSGVTQTPKHLITATGQRVTLRCSPRSGDLSVYWYQQSLDQGLQFLIQYYNGEERAKGNILERFSAQQFPDLHSELNLSSLELGDSALYFCASSVGSSGSSERTDTQYFGPGTRLTVL.

The chain couples TRBV7-2 to TRBJ2-3, with 11 bases matching TRBD2. The V and J ends lost 5 bases and 2 bases, in that order; junction bases with no gene match: 9. The CDR3 runs to 17 residues. The germline V gene has CDR1 SGHTA and CDR2 FQGNSA. CDR3 amino acids: CASSVTSGTGDTDTQYF. The CDR3 region has the DNA TGTGCCAGCAGCGTGACTAGCGGGACTGGGGACACAGATACGCAGTATTTT.

CDR3 sequence (DNA): TGCGCCAGCAGCCAGGGGGGAGCGGGAGCAAACATTCAGTACTTC. It translates to CASSQGGAGANIQYF. The chain carries TRBV4-1 and TRBJ2-4; TRBD2 agrees at 8 bases. Looked up from germline, CDR1 is MGHRA and CDR2 is YSYEKL. The V gene end was trimmed by 3 bases and the J gene end by 6 bases; junction bases not matched to a gene: 7. The CDR3 is made up of 15 amino acids.

The chain recombines TRBV10-3 with TRBJ2-6, with TRBD1 matching 9 bases. J gave up 0 bases and V 4 bases, and 7 bases lay outside the gene matches. The germline CDR1 and CDR2 sequences are ENHRY and SYGVKD. The CDR3 is 18 residues long. CDR3 bases: TGTGCCATCAGTGGGACAGGGGACTTATCCTCTGGGGCCAACGTCCTGACTTTC. Translating it yields CAISGTGDLSSGANVLTF.

The chain is built from TRBV29-1 and TRBJ2-3, with D possibly TRBD2 on 5 matching bases. The CDR3 is made up of 11 amino acids. The ends were cut back, 1 base at V and 11 bases at J, with 10 bases in the middle. CDR1 and CDR2 from the germline V gene are SQVTM and ANQGSEA. CDR3 sequence (DNA): TGCAGCGTTGAAGTAGCGCGAAGGCAGTATTTT. Protein: CSVEVARRQYF.

The chain couples TRBV5-4 to TRBJ2-5; 7 nucleotides align to TRBD2. The germline CDR1 and CDR2 sequences are SGHNT and YYREEE (reference sequence). This CDR3 is 14 amino acids long. J was trimmed by 5 bases and V by 4 bases; bases with no gene match: 8. The CDR3 reads CASSRETGGETQYF. The CDR3 DNA reads TGTGCCAGCAGCCGGGAAACCGGGGGGGAGACCCAGTACTTC.

The chain links TRBV2 to TRBJ2-7; TRBD2 matches 12 bases. Trimming took 8 bases from V and 3 from J; bases not matched to a gene: 11. The CDR3 has 16 residues. Looked up from germline, CDR1 is SNHLY and CDR2 is FYNNEI. The CDR3 nucleotides read TGTGCCAGCGAGGGACTAGCGGGTAGATGGGGCTACGAGCAGTACTTC. As protein: CASEGLAGRWGYEQYF.

The chain employs TRBV18 and TRBJ1-4, with unresolved D. Per the germline V gene, CDR1 is KGHSH and CDR2 is LQKENI. The CDR3 is 14 amino acids. Trimming removed 4 bases at V and 6 bases at J, with 12 bases between. CDR3 bases: TGTGCCAGCTCACGTGCCTCCGGGGATGAAAAACTGTTTTTT. This encodes CASSRASGDEKLFF.

The rearrangement joins TRBV7-2 to TRBJ1-2; D ambiguous. Germline CDR1 reads SGHTA; CDR2 reads FQGNSA. Between the trimmed V and J ends, which lost 5 bases and 8 bases, there was a span of 24 bases. The CDR3 contains 16 residues. The CDR3 spells CASSLRYTEQRGGYTF. CDR3 bases: TGTGCCAGCAGCCTCCGTTACACGGAGCAACGAGGGGGCTACACCTTC.

V and J are TRBV19 and TRBJ2-1, with 8 nucleotides matching TRBD2. The CDR3 contains 15 residues. V was clipped by 7 bases and J by 0 bases; unmatched bases: 5. CDR1 and CDR2 from the germline V gene are LNHDA and SQIVND (reference sequence). CDR3 sequence: CASIRAGGSYNEQFF. The CDR3 nucleotides read TGTGCCAGTATCAGGGCGGGAGGCTCCTACAATGAGCAGTTCTTC. Variable domain in full (rest from reference TRBV19 and TRBJ2-1): DGGITQSPKYLFRKEGQNVTLSCEQNLNHDAMYWYRQDPGQGLRLIYYSQIVNDFQKGDIAEGYSVSREKKESFPLTVTSAQKNPTAFYLCASIRAGGSYNEQFFGPGTRLTVL.

This chain joins TRBV19 and TRBJ2-4, with 9 nucleotides matching TRBD2. The V gene end was trimmed by 7 bases and the J gene end by 7 bases; junction bases not matched to a gene: 2. The CDR3 is 12 residues long. Per the germline V gene, CDR1 is LNHDA and CDR2 is SQIVND (reference sequence). The CDR3 sequence is CASNAGGNIQYF. The CDR3 nucleotides read TGTGCCAGTAATGCGGGGGGGAACATTCAGTACTTC.

The rearrangement links TRBV27 to TRBJ1-1; 7 nucleotides line up with TRBD1. The V and J ends lost 5 bases and 5 bases, in that order; junction bases with no gene match: 8. CDR1 is MNHEY, CDR2 SMNVEV, per germline (reference sequence). The CDR3 runs to 14 residues. The CDR3 reads CASSLRQGWTEAFF. The CDR3 DNA is TGTGCCAGCAGTCTTCGACAGGGTTGGACTGAAGCTTTCTTT.

The chain joins TRBV19 to TRBJ2-7, with unresolved D. Trimming removed 8 bases from V and 7 bases from J, with 21 bases in between. This CDR3 comprises 14 residues. Looked up from germline, CDR1 is LNHDA and CDR2 is SQIVND (reference sequence). DNA of the CDR3: TGTGCCAGTGGGCCCTCTCTCCTACCCCGAGAGCAGTACTTC. Amino acid sequence: CASGPSLLPREQYF.

The J gene is TRBJ1-4, the V gene TRBV19; D uncertain. With 8 bases removed from V and 6 bases from J, the gap between germline ends came to 13 bases. The length of the CDR3 is 13 residues. Germline lookup yields CDR1 LNHDA and CDR2 SQIVND (reference sequence). The CDR3 protein is CASSDNLDEKLFF. DNA of the CDR3: TGTGCCAGTTCTGACAATCTCGATGAAAAACTGTTTTTT.

The gene calls are TRBV28 and TRBJ2-7; weak D call: TRBD2 (6 bases). Trimming cost V 6 bases and J 2 bases, with 14 bases left between them. In germline, CDR1 is MDHEN, CDR2 SYDVKM. This CDR3 is 14 amino acids long. The CDR3 reads CASSTAGGTYEQYF. The CDR3, as DNA: TGTGCCAGCAGCACCGCAGGAGGGACCTACGAGCAGTACTTC.

The chain joins TRBV28 to TRBJ1-2; possible D gene TRBD1, 6 bases. V lost 5 bases to trimming and J lost 5 bases, with 18 bases between them. The V gene's germline CDR1 is MDHEN and CDR2 SYDVKM. The CDR3 spans 15 residues. The CDR3 DNA is TGTGCCAGCAGTCCCCGGGACACCCGAAGGTATGGCTACACCTTC. Translated: CASSPRDTRRYGYTF.

V is TRBV9 and J is TRBJ2-5; D possibly corresponds to TRBD2 (5 bases). Germline-derived CDR1 and CDR2 are SGDLS and YYNGEE. Trimming removed 4 bases at V and 2 bases at J, with 18 bases between. The CDR3 runs 16 residues. CDR3 DNA sequence: TGTGCCAGCAGCCCGAACGGGGTCCCCTCTCAAGAGACCCAGTACTTC. This gives the protein CASSPNGVPSQETQYF.

This chain uses TRBV19 with TRBJ2-3, with 11 bases fitting TRBD2. Per germline, CDR1 LNHDA and CDR2 SQIVND (reference sequence). The ends lost 5 bases at V and 2 bases at J; junction bases unmatched: 9. This CDR3 has 17 residues. CDR3: CASSARLAGSSTDTQYF. The CDR3, as DNA: TGTGCCAGTAGTGCCAGACTAGCGGGATCCTCCACAGATACGCAGTATTTT.

V and J are TRBV4-1 and TRBJ2-7; D possibly corresponds to TRBD1 (6 bases). The CDR3 covers 16 residues. Germline-derived CDR1 and CDR2 are MGHRA and YSYEKL. The V and J ends lost 1 base and 5 bases respectively, with 18 bases between them. In nucleotides, the CDR3 is TGCGCCAGCAGCCAAGGGCGTAGACAGGACGGACACGAGCAGTACTTC. Protein product: CASSQGRRQDGHEQYF.

The CDR3 DNA sequence: TGTGCCAGCAGCCCCCTTCTAGCGGCAGATACGCAGTATTTT. It specifies CASSPLLAADTQYF. The chain has TRBV9 and TRBJ2-3; 7 nucleotides agree with TRBD2. With 4 bases clipped from V and 4 bases from J, the junction kept 6 bases outside the gene matches. The CDR3 has 14 amino acids. CDR1 SGDLS and CDR2 YYNGEE come from the germline V gene.

The chain employs TRBV7-8 and TRBJ2-5; 10 nucleotides agree with TRBD2. The V gene's germline CDR1 is SGHVS and CDR2 FQNEAQ. V dropped 1 base and J dropped 5; count of bases not matched to a gene: 4. The CDR3 sequence is 15 residues long. The CDR3 sequence is CASSLVGAGGETQYF. CDR3 bases: TGTGCCAGCAGCTTAGTTGGAGCGGGAGGGGAGACCCAGTACTTC.

The chain employs TRBV9 and TRBJ2-1, with 10 positions matching TRBD1. Germline CDR1 SGDLS, CDR2 YYNGEE. J gave up 9 bases and V 3 bases, and 6 bases lay outside the gene matches. The CDR3 extends over 14 amino acids. The CDR3 is CASSEWTGGGEQFF. The CDR3, as DNA: TGTGCCAGCAGCGAATGGACAGGGGGAGGTGAGCAGTTCTTC.